The clone carrying this TCR beta chain appeared once. This specimen belongs to a study of control samples from healthy donors and cancer patients. Germline loops: CDR1 SGHNT, CDR2 YYREEE (reference sequence). This CDR3 has 15 residues. Trimming cost V 1 base and J 1 base, with 11 bases left between them. TCRdb's table, derived via immunoSEQ multiplex PCR, lists solely in-frame clones and lacks some. The data hold 200,000 or so clones, with roughly 94% observed a single time. This sequence was found in a man in his fifties or sixties in good health. Sequencing was done on a sample of blood. The chain joins TRBV5-4 to TRBJ1-2, with D possibly matching TRBD1 (5 bases). The chain's CDR3 is CASSLTSGGNYGYTF. The CDR3 nucleotides are TGTGCCAGCAGCTTGACCAGCGGGGGTAACTATGGCTACACCTTC.